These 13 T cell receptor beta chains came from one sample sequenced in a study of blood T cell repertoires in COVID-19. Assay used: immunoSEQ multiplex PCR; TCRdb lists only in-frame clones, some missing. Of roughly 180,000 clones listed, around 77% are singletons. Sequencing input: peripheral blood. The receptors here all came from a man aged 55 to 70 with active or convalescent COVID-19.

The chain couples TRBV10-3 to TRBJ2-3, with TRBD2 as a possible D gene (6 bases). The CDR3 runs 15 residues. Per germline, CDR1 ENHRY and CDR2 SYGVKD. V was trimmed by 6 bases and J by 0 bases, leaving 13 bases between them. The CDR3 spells CAISGTVPSTDTQYF. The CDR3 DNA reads TGTGCCATCAGCGGGACTGTGCCTAGCACAGATACGCAGTATTTT.

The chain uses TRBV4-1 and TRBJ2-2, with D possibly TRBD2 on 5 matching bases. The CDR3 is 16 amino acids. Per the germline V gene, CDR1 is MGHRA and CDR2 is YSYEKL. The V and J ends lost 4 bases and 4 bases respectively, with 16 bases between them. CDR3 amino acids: CASSLLLAPSTGELFF. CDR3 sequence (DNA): TGCGCCAGCAGCCTGTTGCTAGCACCCAGCACCGGGGAGCTGTTTTTT.

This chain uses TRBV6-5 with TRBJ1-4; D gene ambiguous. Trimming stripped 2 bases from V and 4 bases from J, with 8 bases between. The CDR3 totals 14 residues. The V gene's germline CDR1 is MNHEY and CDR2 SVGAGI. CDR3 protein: CASSYGRFNEKLFF. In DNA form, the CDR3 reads TGTGCCAGCAGTTACGGCAGATTTAATGAAAAACTGTTTTTT.

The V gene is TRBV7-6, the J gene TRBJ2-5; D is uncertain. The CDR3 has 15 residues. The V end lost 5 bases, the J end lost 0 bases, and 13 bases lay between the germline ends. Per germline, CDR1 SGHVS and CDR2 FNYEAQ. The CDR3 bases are TGTGCCAGCAGCCCCAGCACAGTATACCAAGAGACCCAGTACTTC. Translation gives CASSPSTVYQETQYF.

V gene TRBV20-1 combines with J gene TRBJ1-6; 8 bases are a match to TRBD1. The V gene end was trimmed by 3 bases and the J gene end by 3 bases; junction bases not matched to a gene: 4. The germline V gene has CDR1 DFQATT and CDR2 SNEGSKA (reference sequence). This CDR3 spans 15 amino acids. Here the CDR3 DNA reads TGCAGTGCTAGTAGACAGGGGAGCTATAATTCACCCCTCCACTTT. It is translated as CSASRQGSYNSPLHF.

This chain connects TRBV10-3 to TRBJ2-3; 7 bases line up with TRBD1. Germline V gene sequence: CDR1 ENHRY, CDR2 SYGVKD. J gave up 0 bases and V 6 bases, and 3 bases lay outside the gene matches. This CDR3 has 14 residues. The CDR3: CAIRWDSSTDTQYF. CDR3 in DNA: TGTGCCATCAGATGGGACAGCAGCACAGATACGCAGTATTTT.

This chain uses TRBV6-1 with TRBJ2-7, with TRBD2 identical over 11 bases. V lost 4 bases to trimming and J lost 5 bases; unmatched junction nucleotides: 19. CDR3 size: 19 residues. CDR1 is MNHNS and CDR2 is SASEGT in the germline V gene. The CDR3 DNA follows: TGTGCCAGCAGTGGTTGGGGGGTCCGAGCTAGCGGGAGGTCCCACGAGCAGTACTTC. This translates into CASSGWGVRASGRSHEQYF.

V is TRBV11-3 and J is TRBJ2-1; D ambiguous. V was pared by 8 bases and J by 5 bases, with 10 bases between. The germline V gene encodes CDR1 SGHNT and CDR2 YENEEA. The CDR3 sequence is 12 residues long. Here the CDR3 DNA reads TGTGCCAGCGGTAGTGGGCACAATGAGCAGTTCTTC. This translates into CASGSGHNEQFF.

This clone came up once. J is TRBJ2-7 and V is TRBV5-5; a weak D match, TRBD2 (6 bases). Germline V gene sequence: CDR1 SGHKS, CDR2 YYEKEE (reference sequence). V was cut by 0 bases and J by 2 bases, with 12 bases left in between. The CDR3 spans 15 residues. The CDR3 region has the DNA TGTGCCAGCAGCTTGGAAGCGGGCCTAACCTACGAGCAGTACTTC. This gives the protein CASSLEAGLTYEQYF.

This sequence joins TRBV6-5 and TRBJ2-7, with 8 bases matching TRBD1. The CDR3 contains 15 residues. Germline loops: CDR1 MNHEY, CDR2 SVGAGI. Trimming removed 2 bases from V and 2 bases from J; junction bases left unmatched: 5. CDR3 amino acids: CASSYGPTGAYEQYF. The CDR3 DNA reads TGTGCCAGCAGTTACGGACCGACAGGGGCCTACGAGCAGTACTTC.

The CDR3 reads CASSLDTGSYEQYF. The CDR3 coding sequence is TGTGCCAGCAGCTTGGATACAGGGTCCTACGAGCAGTACTTC. The rearrangement uses TRBV5-4 and TRBJ2-7; the D gene is possibly TRBD1 (6 bases). The CDR3 runs to 14 residues. Trimming removed 0 bases at V and 1 base at J, with 8 bases between. The germline V gene encodes CDR1 SGHNT and CDR2 YYREEE (reference sequence).

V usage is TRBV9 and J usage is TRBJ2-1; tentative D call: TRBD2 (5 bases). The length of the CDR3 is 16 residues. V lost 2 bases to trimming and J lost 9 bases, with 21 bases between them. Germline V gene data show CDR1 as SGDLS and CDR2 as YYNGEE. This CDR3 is CASSVPPGGLGAEQFF. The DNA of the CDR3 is TGTGCCAGCAGCGTCCCCCCGGGCGGACTCGGTGCTGAGCAGTTCTTC.

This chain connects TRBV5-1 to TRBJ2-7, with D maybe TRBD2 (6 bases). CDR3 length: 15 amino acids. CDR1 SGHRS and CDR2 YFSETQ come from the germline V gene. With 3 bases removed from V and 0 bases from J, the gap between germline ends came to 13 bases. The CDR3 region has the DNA TGCGCCAGCAGCTCTTCCGGGACTTACTCCTACGAGCAGTACTTC. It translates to CASSSSGTYSYEQYF.